This T cell receptor (beta chain) was sequenced for a study of blood T cell repertoires in COVID-19. Background on the study: COVID-19 samples, acute and convalescent, were from the United States, Italy and Spain. In each case, the material was cDNA or gDNA derived from T cells, B-cell-depleted T cells, or PBMCs.

The authors' processing: Amplified reference gene primers provided the basis for estimating nucleated cell counts. Assay used: immunoSEQ multiplex PCR; TCRdb lists only in-frame clones, some missing. The V and J calls and the clone size are those of that table, but D and trimming were determined from the DNA. This sample carries fewer than 350,000 clones, 80% to 90% of them seen once, and the ten largest clones take around 7.8%. This CDR3 is 11 amino acids long. Trimming stripped 4 bases from V and 8 bases from J, with 8 bases between. The rearrangement uses TRBV12-3 or TRBV12-4 and TRBJ1-2; tentatively, D is TRBD1 (5 bases). The sequenced material came from peripheral blood. This clonotype was obtained from a woman aged 45-65 years who had recovered from COVID-19. The CDR3 nucleotides read TGTGCCAGCAGTTGGGACTTAGGCTACACCTTC. Translated, it gives CASSWDLGYTF.